These T cell receptor beta chains were read from a single sample in a study of Graves' ophthalmopathy and Graves' hyperthyroidism. TCRdb passed the multiplex PCR reads through MiXCR, listing each CDR3 protein once. The sample includes 650,000 to 900,000 distinct CDR3 sequences, around 40% of them seen just once. The sample taken for sequencing was peripheral blood. The source is an adult man with Graves' ophthalmopathy. The conserved cysteine and the conserved F or W are not part of the CDR3 here. Fields, in order: J gene, V gene, CDR3 protein.

TRBJ2-2	TRBV7-3	ASSAGSGELF
TRBJ2-2	TRBV7-2	ASSLARVTERTGELF
TRBJ1-5	TRBV24-1	ASRAENSASNQPQH
TRBJ2-7	TRBV15	VTGRWGQAGLEQY
TRBJ1-1	TRBV2	ASREDRANTEAF
TRBJ1-1	TRBV2	ASSQVRMNTEAF
TRBJ2-7	TRBV10-3	ASSSQEHYEQY
TRBJ2-7	TRBV7-3	ASSLTGGDSYEQY
TRBJ1-5	TRBV29-1	SAREDEVYSNQPQH
TRBJ2-5	TRBV3-1	ASRLAGDQETQY
TRBJ1-5	TRBV10-3	ASSDPRKRPQH
TRBJ1-2	TRBV13	ASSLVTGGFRNYGYT
TRBJ1-1	TRBV12-3/TRBV12-4	ASSSWGQDTEAF
TRBJ2-1	TRBV2	ASSEARGRTHNEQF
TRBJ2-6	TRBV19	ASTVNSGANVLT
TRBJ1-1	TRBV20-1	SASQPRQGVNTEAF
TRBJ1-1	TRBV6-6	ASRWAMNTEAF
TRBJ2-5	TRBV2	ASSQDVVRETQY
TRBJ2-2	TRBV25-1	ASSEYDGKNTGELS
TRBJ2-5	TRBV10-3	AISESVASRGPLQETQY
TRBJ1-2	TRBV25-1	ASSASRGGDGYT
TRBJ2-7	TRBV24-1	ATSDSTSGSYEQY
TRBJ2-5	TRBV10-3	ASSYETGTGEETQY
TRBJ2-7	TRBV29-1	SRESWDRTYEQY
TRBJ2-7	TRBV29-1	SVIVGGWVYEQY